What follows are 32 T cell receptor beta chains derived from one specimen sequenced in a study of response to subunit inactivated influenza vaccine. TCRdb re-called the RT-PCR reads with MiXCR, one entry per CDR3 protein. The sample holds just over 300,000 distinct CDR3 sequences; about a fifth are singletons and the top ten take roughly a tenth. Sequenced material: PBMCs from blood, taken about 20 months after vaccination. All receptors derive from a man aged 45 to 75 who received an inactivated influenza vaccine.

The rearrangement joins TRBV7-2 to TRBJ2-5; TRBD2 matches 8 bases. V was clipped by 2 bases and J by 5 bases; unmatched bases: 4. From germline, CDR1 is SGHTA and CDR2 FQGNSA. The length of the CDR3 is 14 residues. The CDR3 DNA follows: TGTGCCAGCAGCTTACTTGGACTAGCTGAGACCCAGTACTTC. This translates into CASSLLGLAETQYF.

The CDR3 is CASSQDLPTYGYTF. CDR3 nucleotides: TGTGCCAGCAGCCAAGATCTCCCGACATATGGCTACACCTTC. J is TRBJ1-2 and V is TRBV4-2; D is uncertain. Germline-derived CDR1 and CDR2 are LGHNA and YNFKEQ. The CDR3 sequence is 14 residues long. The ends were cut back, 0 bases at V and 5 bases at J, with 10 bases in the middle.

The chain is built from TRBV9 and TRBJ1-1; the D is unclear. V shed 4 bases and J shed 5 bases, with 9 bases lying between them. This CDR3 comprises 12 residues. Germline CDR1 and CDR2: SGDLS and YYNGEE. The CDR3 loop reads CASSYEDTEAFF. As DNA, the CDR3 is TGTGCCAGCAGCTACGAAGATACTGAAGCTTTCTTT.

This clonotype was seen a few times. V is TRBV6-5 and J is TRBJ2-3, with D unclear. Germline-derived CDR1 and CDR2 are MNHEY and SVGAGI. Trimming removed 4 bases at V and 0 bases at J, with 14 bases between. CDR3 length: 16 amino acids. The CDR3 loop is CASSWVGGTSTDTQYF. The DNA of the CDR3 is TGTGCCAGCAGTTGGGTCGGCGGAACTAGCACAGATACGCAGTATTTT.

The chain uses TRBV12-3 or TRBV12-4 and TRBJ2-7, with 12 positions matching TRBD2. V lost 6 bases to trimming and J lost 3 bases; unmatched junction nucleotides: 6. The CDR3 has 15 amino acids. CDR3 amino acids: CASRPRTSGNYEQYF. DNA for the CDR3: TGTGCCAGCAGACCAAGGACTAGCGGGAACTACGAGCAGTACTTC.

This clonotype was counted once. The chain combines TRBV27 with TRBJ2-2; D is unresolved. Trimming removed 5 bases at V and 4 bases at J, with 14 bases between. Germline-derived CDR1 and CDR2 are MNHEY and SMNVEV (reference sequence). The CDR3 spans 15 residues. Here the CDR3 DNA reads TGTGCCAGCAGTCCCGCTCTATCGGGCACCGGGGAGCTGTTTTTT. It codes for CASSPALSGTGELFF.

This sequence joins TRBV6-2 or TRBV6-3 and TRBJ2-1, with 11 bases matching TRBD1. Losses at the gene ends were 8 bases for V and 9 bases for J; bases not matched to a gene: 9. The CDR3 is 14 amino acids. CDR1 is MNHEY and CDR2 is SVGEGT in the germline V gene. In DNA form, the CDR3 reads TGTGCCAGCGAAGGACAGGGGGCTGCAGGTGAGCAGTTCTTC. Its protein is CASEGQGAAGEQFF.

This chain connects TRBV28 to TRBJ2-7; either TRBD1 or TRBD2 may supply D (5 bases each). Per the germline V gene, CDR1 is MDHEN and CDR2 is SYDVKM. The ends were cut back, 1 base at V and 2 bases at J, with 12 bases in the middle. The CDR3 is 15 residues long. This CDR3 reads CASSLFGATPYEQYF. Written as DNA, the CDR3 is TGTGCCAGCAGTTTATTCGGGGCTACACCCTACGAGCAGTACTTC.

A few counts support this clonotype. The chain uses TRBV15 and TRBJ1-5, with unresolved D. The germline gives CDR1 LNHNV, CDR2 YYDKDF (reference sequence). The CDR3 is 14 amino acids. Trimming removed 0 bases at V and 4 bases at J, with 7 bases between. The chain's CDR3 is CATSRDLTNQPQHF. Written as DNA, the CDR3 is TGTGCCACCAGCAGAGATTTAACAAATCAGCCCCAGCATTTT. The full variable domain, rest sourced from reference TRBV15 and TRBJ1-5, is DAMVIQNPRYQVTQFGKPVTLSCSQTLNHNVMYWYQQKSSQAPKLLFHYYDKDFNNEADTPDNFQSRRPNTSFCFLDIRSPGLGDTAMYLCATSRDLTNQPQHFGDGTRLSIL.

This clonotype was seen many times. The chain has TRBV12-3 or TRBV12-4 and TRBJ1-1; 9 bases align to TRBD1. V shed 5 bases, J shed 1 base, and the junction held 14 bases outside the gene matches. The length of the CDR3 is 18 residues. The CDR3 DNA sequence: TGTGCCAGCAGTCGCCAGAGGTGGGACAGGGAGGAGAACACTGAAGCTTTCTTT. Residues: CASSRQRWDREENTEAFF.

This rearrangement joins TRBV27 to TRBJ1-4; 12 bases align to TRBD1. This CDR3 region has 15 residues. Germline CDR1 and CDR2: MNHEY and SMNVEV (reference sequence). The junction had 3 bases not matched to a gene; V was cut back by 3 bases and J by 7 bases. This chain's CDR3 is CASSLGTGGGEKLFF. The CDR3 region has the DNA TGTGCCAGCAGTTTGGGGACAGGGGGCGGTGAAAAACTGTTTTTT.

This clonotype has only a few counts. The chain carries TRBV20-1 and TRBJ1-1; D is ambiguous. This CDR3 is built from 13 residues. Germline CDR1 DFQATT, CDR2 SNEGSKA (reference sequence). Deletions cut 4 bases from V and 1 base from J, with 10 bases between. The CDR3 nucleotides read TGCAGTGCTATACCCGACGGGAACACTGAAGCTTTCTTT. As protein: CSAIPDGNTEAFF.

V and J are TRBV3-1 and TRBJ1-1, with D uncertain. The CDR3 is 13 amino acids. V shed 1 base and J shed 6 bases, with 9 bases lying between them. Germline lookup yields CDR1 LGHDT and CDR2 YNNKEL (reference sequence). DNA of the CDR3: TGTGCCAGCAGCCAAGTTGCGCAAGCTGAAGCTTTCTTT. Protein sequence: CASSQVAQAEAFF.

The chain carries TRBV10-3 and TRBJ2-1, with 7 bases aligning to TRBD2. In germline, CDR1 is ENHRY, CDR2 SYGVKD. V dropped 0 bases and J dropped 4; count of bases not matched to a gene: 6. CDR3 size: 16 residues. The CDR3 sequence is CAISESWEGSYNEQFF. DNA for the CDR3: TGTGCCATCAGTGAGTCGTGGGAGGGCTCTTACAATGAGCAGTTCTTC.

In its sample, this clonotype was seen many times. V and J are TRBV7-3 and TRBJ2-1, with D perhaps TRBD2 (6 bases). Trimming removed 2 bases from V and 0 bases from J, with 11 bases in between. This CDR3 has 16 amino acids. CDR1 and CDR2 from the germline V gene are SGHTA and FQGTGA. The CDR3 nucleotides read TGTGCCAGCAGCTTACGGCGCGGGGACTCCTACAATGAGCAGTTCTTC. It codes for CASSLRRGDSYNEQFF.

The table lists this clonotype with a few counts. CDR3 coding DNA: TGTGCCAGCAGCTTAGCTAACAGGGGCCCCCTGGGCGAGCAGTACTTC. This encodes CASSLANRGPLGEQYF. The chain has TRBV7-9 and TRBJ2-7, with 7 nucleotides matching TRBD1. CDR3 length: 16 residues. Germline V gene sequence: CDR1 SEHNR, CDR2 FQNEAQ (reference sequence). V was clipped by 0 bases and J by 6 bases; unmatched bases: 11.

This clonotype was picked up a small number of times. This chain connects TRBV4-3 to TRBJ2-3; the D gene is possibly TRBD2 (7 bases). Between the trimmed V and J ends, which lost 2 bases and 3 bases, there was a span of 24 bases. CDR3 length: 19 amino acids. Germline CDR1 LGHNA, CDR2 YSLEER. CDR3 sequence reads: CASSQSVMIGGGLTDTQYF. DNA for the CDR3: TGCGCCAGCAGCCAATCCGTAATGATAGGGGGGGGCTTAACAGATACGCAGTATTTT.

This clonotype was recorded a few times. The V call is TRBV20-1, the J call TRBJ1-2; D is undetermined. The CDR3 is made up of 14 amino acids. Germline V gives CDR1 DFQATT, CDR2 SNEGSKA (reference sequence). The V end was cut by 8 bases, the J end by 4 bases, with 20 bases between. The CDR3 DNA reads TGCAGTACCGGGGTAGGGAGGTTCGGCTATGGCTACACCTTC. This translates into CSTGVGRFGYGYTF.

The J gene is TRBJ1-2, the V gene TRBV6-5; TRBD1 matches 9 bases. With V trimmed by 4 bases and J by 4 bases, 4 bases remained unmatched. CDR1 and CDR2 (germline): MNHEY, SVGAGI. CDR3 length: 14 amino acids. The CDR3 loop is CASSSPTGGYGYTF. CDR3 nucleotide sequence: TGTGCCAGCAGTTCCCCGACAGGGGGCTATGGCTACACCTTC.

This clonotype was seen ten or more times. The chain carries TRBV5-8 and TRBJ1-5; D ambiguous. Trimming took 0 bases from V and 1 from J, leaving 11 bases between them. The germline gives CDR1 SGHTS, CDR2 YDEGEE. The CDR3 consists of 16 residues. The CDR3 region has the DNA TGTGCCAGCAGCTTGGTCACCGTTAGAAGCAATCAGCCCCAGCATTTT. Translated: CASSLVTVRSNQPQHF.

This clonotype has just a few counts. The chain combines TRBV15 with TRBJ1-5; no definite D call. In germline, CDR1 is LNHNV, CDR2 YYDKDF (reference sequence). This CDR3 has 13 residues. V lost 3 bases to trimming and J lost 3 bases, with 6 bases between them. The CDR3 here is CATSSKNNQPQHF. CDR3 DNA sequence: TGTGCCACCAGCAGTAAGAACAATCAGCCCCAGCATTTT.

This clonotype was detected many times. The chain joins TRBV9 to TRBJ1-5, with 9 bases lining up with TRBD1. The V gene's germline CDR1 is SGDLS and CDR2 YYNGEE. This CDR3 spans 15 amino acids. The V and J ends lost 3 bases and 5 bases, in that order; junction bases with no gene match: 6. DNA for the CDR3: TGTGCCAGCAGCGATGGACAGGGGTTTGATCAGCCCCAGCATTTT. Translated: CASSDGQGFDQPQHF.

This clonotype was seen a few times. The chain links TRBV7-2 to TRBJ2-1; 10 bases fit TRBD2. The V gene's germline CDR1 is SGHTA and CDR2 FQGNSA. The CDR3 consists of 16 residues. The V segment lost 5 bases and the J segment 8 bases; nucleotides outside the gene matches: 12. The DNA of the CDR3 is TGTGCCAGCAGCCCGTTAAGCGGGGGGGCTTACGATGAGCAGTTCTTC. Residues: CASSPLSGGAYDEQFF.

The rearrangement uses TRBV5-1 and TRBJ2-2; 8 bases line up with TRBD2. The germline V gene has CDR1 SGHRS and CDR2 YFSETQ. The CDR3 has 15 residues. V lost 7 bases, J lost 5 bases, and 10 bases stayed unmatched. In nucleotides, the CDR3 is TGCGCCAGCTCCCAAGGCTCTAGCGGGACCGGGGAGCTGTTTTTT. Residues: CASSQGSSGTGELFF.

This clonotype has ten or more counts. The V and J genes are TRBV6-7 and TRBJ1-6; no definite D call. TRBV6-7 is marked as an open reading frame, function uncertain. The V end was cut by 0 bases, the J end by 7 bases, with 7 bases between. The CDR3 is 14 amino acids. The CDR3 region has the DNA TGTGCCAGCAGTTACTCGAAGGCAAATTCACCCCTCCACTTT. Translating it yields CASSYSKANSPLHF.

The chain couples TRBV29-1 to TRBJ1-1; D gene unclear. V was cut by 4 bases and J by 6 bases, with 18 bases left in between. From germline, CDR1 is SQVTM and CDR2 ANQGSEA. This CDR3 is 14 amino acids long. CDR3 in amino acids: CSVGPIERYPEAFF. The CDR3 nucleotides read TGCAGCGTTGGGCCAATTGAGAGATACCCTGAAGCTTTCTTT. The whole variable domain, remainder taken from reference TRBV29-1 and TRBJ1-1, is SAVISQKPSRDICQRGTSLTIQCQVDSQVTMMFWYRQQPGQSLTLIATANQGSEATYESGFVIDKFPISRPNLTFSTLTVSNMSPEDSSIYLCSVGPIERYPEAFFGQGTRLTVV.

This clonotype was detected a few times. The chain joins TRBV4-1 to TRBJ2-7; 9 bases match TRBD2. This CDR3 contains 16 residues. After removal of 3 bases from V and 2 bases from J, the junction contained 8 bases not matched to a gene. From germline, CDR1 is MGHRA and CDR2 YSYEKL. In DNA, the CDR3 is TGCGCCAGCAGCCAGGAACCGGGACTAGCCACCTACGAGCAGTACTTC. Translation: CASSQEPGLATYEQYF.

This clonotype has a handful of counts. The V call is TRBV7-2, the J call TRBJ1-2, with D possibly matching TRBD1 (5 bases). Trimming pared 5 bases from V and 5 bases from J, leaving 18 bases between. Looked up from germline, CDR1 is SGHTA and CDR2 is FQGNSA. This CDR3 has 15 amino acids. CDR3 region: CASSDYRTGDYGYTF. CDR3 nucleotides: TGTGCCAGCAGCGATTACAGGACGGGCGATTATGGCTACACCTTC.

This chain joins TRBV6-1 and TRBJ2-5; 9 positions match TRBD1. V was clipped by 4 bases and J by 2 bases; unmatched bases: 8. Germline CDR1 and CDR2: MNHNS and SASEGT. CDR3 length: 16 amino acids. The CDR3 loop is CASSGPDRGDQETQYF. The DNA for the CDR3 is TGTGCCAGCAGTGGGCCGGACAGGGGAGATCAAGAGACCCAGTACTTC.

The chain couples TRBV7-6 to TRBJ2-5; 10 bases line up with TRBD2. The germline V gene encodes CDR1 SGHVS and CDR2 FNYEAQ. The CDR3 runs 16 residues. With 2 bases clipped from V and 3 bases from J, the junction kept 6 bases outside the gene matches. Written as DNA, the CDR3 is TGTGCCAGCAGCTTAAGGAGCGGGGGGGCGAAAGAGACCCAGTACTTC. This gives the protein CASSLRSGGAKETQYF. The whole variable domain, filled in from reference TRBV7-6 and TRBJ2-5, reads GAGVSQSPRYKVTKRGQDVALRCDPISGHVSLYWYRQALGQGPEFLTYFNYEAQQDKSGLPNDRFSAERPEGSISTLTIQRTEQRDSAMYRCASSLRSGGAKETQYFGPGTRLLVL.

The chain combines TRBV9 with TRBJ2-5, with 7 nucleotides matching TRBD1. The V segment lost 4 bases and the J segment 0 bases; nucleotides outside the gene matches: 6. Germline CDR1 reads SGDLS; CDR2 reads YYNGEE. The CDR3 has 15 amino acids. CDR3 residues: CASSLNRGNQETQYF. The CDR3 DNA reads TGTGCCAGCAGCCTTAACAGGGGAAACCAAGAGACCCAGTACTTC. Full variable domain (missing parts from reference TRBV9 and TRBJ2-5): DSGVTQTPKHLITATGQRVTLRCSPRSGDLSVYWYQQSLDQGLQFLIQYYNGEERAKGNILERFSAQQFPDLHSELNLSSLELGDSALYFCASSLNRGNQETQYFGPGTRLLVL.

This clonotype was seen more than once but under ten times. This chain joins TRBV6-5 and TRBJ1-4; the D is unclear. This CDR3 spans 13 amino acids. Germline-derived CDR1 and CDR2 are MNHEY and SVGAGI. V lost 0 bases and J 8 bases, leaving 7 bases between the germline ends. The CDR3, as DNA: TGTGCCAGCAGTTACTCGCGGCGGGAAAAACTGTTTTTT. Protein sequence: CASSYSRREKLFF.